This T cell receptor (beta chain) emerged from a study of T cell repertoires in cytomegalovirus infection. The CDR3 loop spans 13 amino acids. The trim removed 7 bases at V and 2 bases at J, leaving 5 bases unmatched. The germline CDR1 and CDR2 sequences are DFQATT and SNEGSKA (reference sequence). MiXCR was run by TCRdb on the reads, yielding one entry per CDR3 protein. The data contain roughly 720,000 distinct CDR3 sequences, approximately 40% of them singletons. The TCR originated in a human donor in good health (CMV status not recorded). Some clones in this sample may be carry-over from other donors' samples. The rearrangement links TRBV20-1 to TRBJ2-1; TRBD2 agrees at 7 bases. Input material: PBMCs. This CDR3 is CSVWLAAYNEQFF. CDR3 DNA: TGCAGTGTTTGGCTAGCGGCCTACAATGAGCAGTTCTTC.